The 30 T cell receptor beta chains below all came from one sample that was sequenced in a study of blood T cell repertoires in COVID-19. The table came from immunoSEQ multiplex PCR; TCRdb's copy has only in-frame clones and leaves some out. The table shows 300,000 to 350,000 clones, with over 90% occurring only once. Sequencing used PBMCs or T cells enriched from blood (not recorded which). These receptors originate from a woman between 25 and 40 years old who had been exposed to COVID-19.

The chain joins TRBV2 to TRBJ1-1, with unresolved D. The CDR3 consists of 13 residues. Germline CDR1 and CDR2: SNHLY and FYNNEI. V was clipped by 6 bases and J by 2 bases, with 10 bases between them. The CDR3 protein is CASSGEFNTEAFF. The CDR3 DNA reads TGTGCCAGCAGCGGGGAGTTCAACACTGAAGCTTTCTTT.

The chain employs TRBV6-5 and TRBJ1-3, with 7 bases identical to TRBD1. Losses at the gene ends were 6 bases for V and 4 bases for J; bases not matched to a gene: 9. In germline, CDR1 is MNHEY, CDR2 SVGAGI. The CDR3 is 15 amino acids. The CDR3 region has the DNA TGTGCCAGCAGCTCCCCGACAGGGTGGGGAAACACCATATATTTT. Protein product: CASSSPTGWGNTIYF.

The V and J genes are TRBV7-4 and TRBJ2-7, with D unclear. This CDR3 contains 15 residues. Deletions cut 2 bases from V and 0 bases from J, with 11 bases between. Germline values: CDR1 SGHVT, CDR2 SQSDAQ. The CDR3 bases are TGTGCCAGCAGCTTAAAGTACTCGAGCTCCTACGAGCAGTACTTC. Protein product: CASSLKYSSSYEQYF.

A note on this clone: A read error may produce the germline difference seen at one junction end. The chain links TRBV3-1 (or the pseudogene TRBV3-2) to TRBJ2-3, with TRBD1 identical over 9 bases. The CDR3 extends over 15 amino acids. CDR1 is LGHDT and CDR2 is YNNKEL in the germline V gene (reference sequence). The chain's CDR3 is CASSWGQGGAETQYF. The CDR3 bases are TGTGCCAGCAGCTGGGGACAGGGAGGGGCAGAAACGCAGTATTTT.

This clone showed up just a few times. J is TRBJ2-5 and V is TRBV7-9; no definite D call. This CDR3 is built from 12 residues. The germline gives CDR1 SEHNR, CDR2 FQNEAQ (reference sequence). Trimming left V 5 bases short and J 2 bases short, with 6 bases between. CDR3 residues: CASSLLQETQYF. CDR3 nucleotide sequence: TGTGCCAGCAGCCTACTGCAAGAGACCCAGTACTTC. Complete variable domain (other parts from reference TRBV7-9 and TRBJ2-5): DTGVSQNPRHKITKRGQNVTFRCDPISEHNRLYWYRQTLGQGPEFLTYFQNEAQLEKSRLLSDRFSAERPKGSFSTLEIQRTEQGDSAMYLCASSLLQETQYFGPGTRLLVL.

The V and J genes are TRBV21-1 and TRBJ1-2; no check of the table's D call, TRBD1, against the DNA was made. TRBV21-1 is recorded as a pseudogene. There are 15 residues in the CDR3. The CDR3 loop reads CASSNPTGRNYGYTF. As DNA, the CDR3 is TGTGCCAGCAGCAACCCGACAGGGCGAAACTATGGCTACACCTTC.

The rearrangement links TRBV4-1 to TRBJ1-2, with a tentative D call TRBD1 (6 bases). Germline-derived CDR1 and CDR2 are MGHRA and YSYEKL. V lost 3 bases, J lost 6 bases, and 17 bases lay in between. This CDR3 is built from 15 residues. The CDR3 sequence: CASSHKQGIDNGYTF. The CDR3 DNA reads as TGCGCCAGCAGCCACAAACAGGGAATTGATAATGGCTACACCTTC.

J is TRBJ2-6 and V is TRBV18, with TRBD1 matching 9 bases. V dropped 3 bases and J dropped 0; count of bases not matched to a gene: 9. The CDR3 sequence is 19 residues long. CDR1 and CDR2 from the germline V gene are KGHSH and LQKENI. CDR3 nucleotide sequence: TGTGCCAGCTCACCCATACAGGGGGCCCCTAACTCTGGGGCCAACGTCCTGACTTTC. Residues: CASSPIQGAPNSGANVLTF.

This chain connects TRBV7-8 to TRBJ1-2, with no clear D. V was shortened by 5 bases and J by 9 bases, with 22 bases between the two germline ends. CDR1 is SGHVS, CDR2 FQNEAQ, per germline. This CDR3 has 15 amino acids. CDR3 nucleotide sequence: TGTGCCAGCAGCAGCCCCGGAGGGAGAGGGAGTAGCTACACCTTC. Amino acid sequence: CASSSPGGRGSSYTF.

The chain recombines TRBV27 with TRBJ1-2; 11 nucleotides line up with TRBD1. Germline CDR1 is MNHEY and CDR2 is SMNVEV (reference sequence). Losses at the gene ends were 6 bases for V and 4 bases for J; bases not matched to a gene: 10. This CDR3 region has 16 residues. The CDR3 loop is CASSHAPGQGGYGYTF. DNA of the CDR3: TGTGCCAGCAGCCACGCCCCGGGACAGGGGGGCTATGGCTACACCTTC.

This chain joins TRBV11-2 and TRBJ2-1, with a possible D match to TRBD2 (5 bases). The germline CDR1 and CDR2 sequences are SGHAT and FQNNGV. Trimming stripped 1 base from V and 5 bases from J, with 18 bases between. CDR3 size: 17 residues. CDR3 amino acids: CASSLASFRAGDNEQFF. The CDR3 DNA reads as TGTGCCAGCAGCTTAGCGTCATTTCGAGCCGGGGACAATGAGCAGTTCTTC. The whole variable domain, remainder taken from reference TRBV11-2 and TRBJ2-1, is EAGVAQSPRYKIIEKRQSVAFWCNPISGHATLYWYQQILGQGPKLLIQFQNNGVVDDSQLPKDRFSAERLKGVDSTLKIQPAKLEDSAVYLCASSLASFRAGDNEQFFGPGTRLTVL.

The chain is built from TRBV7-9 and TRBJ2-3, with a weak D call TRBD2 (7 bases). CDR3 length: 16 residues. CDR1 is SEHNR, CDR2 FQNEAQ, per germline (reference sequence). Trimming left V 4 bases short and J 0 bases short, with 14 bases between. The CDR3: CASSSRGGKSTDTQYF. CDR3 coding DNA: TGTGCCAGCAGCTCCCGCGGGGGCAAAAGCACAGATACGCAGTATTTT.

This chain joins TRBV7-9 and TRBJ1-6; D is unclear. Germline values: CDR1 SEHNR, CDR2 FQNEAQ (reference sequence). The V and J ends lost 5 bases and 4 bases respectively, with 12 bases between them. This CDR3 is 15 amino acids long. The CDR3 loop is CASSPSEGYNSPLHF. The CDR3 DNA reads as TGTGCCAGCAGCCCCAGTGAGGGTTATAATTCACCCCTCCACTTT.

V is TRBV27 and J is TRBJ2-2, with D tentatively TRBD1 (6 bases). Trimming removed 1 base at V and 4 bases at J, with 25 bases between. The germline V gene has CDR1 MNHEY and CDR2 SMNVEV (reference sequence). The CDR3 extends over 20 amino acids. CDR3 nucleotides: TGTGCCAGCAGTTTATTTGGGGGCTCGGAATGGACTGGGGTCACCGGGGAGCTGTTTTTT. Residues: CASSLFGGSEWTGVTGELFF.

V usage is TRBV7-8 and J usage is TRBJ2-7, with 7 bases that match TRBD1. The germline V gene encodes CDR1 SGHVS and CDR2 FQNEAQ. J gave up 0 bases and V 5 bases, and 4 bases lay outside the gene matches. The CDR3 has 14 amino acids. The CDR3 bases are TGTGCCAGCAGCATAAGGACAGGCTCCTACGAGCAGTACTTC. Translated: CASSIRTGSYEQYF.

The gene calls are TRBV29-1 and TRBJ1-1; D uncertain. The ends were cut back, 4 bases at V and 4 bases at J, with 13 bases in the middle. CDR3 length: 13 residues. Germline V CDR1 and CDR2: SQVTM, ANQGSEA. The CDR3 nucleotides read TGCAGCGTTGTAGGTTGGGCCCTCACTGAAGCTTTCTTT. Translating gives CSVVGWALTEAFF.

The chain is built from TRBV19 and TRBJ2-7; 10 bases are shared with TRBD1. V lost 3 bases to trimming and J lost 7 bases; unmatched junction nucleotides: 18. Germline V CDR1 and CDR2: LNHDA, SQIVND (reference sequence). This CDR3 has 18 residues. CDR3 sequence: CASSISVAKRQGAREQYF. The DNA of the CDR3 is TGTGCCAGTAGTATTTCCGTAGCCAAACGACAGGGGGCTCGGGAGCAGTACTTC.

CDR3: CASKGTGLFSYEQYF. The CDR3 DNA reads TGTGCCAGCAAGGGGACAGGGCTTTTCTCCTACGAGCAGTACTTC. The V and J genes are TRBV6-5 and TRBJ2-7, with 9 bases lining up with TRBD1. Germline CDR1 is MNHEY and CDR2 is SVGAGI. The trim removed 7 bases at V and 0 bases at J, leaving 7 bases unmatched. The CDR3 runs to 15 residues.

The V and J genes are TRBV7-9 and TRBJ1-6, with 8 nucleotides matching TRBD1. J gave up 7 bases and V 5 bases, and 19 bases lay outside the gene matches. CDR3 length: 19 residues. The germline V gene has CDR1 SEHNR and CDR2 FQNEAQ (reference sequence). Here the CDR3 reads CASSGSQGRQGHLNSPLHF. CDR3 nucleotides: TGTGCCAGCAGCGGCTCCCAGGGGAGACAGGGGCATTTGAATTCACCCCTCCACTTT.

The chain has TRBV7-6 and TRBJ2-2, with 8 nucleotides matching TRBD1. The CDR3 runs to 20 residues. Per germline, CDR1 SGHVS and CDR2 FNYEAQ. The junction had 18 bases not matched to a gene; V was cut back by 5 bases and J by 1 base. The CDR3 protein is CASSRTEPGQGSRNTGELFF. Here the CDR3 DNA reads TGTGCCAGCAGCCGAACCGAACCTGGACAGGGATCGAGGAACACCGGGGAGCTGTTTTTT.

For this clone: In the same sample, other DNA sequences code for this CDR3. This chain uses TRBV7-9 with TRBJ2-3, with D possibly TRBD1 on 5 matching bases. The CDR3 is 15 residues long. Per the germline V gene, CDR1 is SEHNR and CDR2 is FQNEAQ (reference sequence). Trimming cost V 8 bases and J 4 bases, with 19 bases left between them. The CDR3 nucleotides read TGTGCCAGCCGACCAAAGAACAGGCCCCCAGATACGCAGTATTTT. As protein: CASRPKNRPPDTQYF.

This rearrangement joins TRBV25-1 to TRBJ1-1; D call uncertain. This CDR3 comprises 13 residues. Trimming left V 6 bases short and J 5 bases short, with 13 bases between. Germline V lookup: CDR1 MGHDK, CDR2 SYGVNS. For the CDR3, the DNA is TGTGCCAGCAGGAATAGCGCGGGGACTGAAGCTTTCTTT. Translation: CASRNSAGTEAFF.

The CDR3 protein is CATFKGGEETQYF. CDR3 in DNA: TGTGCCACTTTTAAAGGGGGGGAAGAGACCCAGTACTTC. This chain connects TRBV10-3 to TRBJ2-5, with a possible D match to TRBD2 (7 bases). V lost 10 bases, J lost 3 bases, and 15 bases lay in between. The length of the CDR3 is 13 residues. Per the germline V gene, CDR1 is ENHRY and CDR2 is SYGVKD.

The chain links TRBV4-3 to TRBJ1-2; 10 nucleotides match TRBD1. CDR1 and CDR2 from the germline V gene are LGHNA and YSLEER. This CDR3 spans 15 amino acids. The ends lost 1 base at V and 2 bases at J; junction bases unmatched: 1. The DNA of the CDR3 is TGCGCCAGCAGCCAAGCGGGACAGGGGAACTATGGCTACACCTTC. It translates to CASSQAGQGNYGYTF.

This clone was observed a handful of times. The rearrangement links TRBV5-1 to TRBJ1-6; D possibly corresponds to TRBD1 (6 bases). The V end lost 3 bases, the J end lost 4 bases, and 23 bases lay between the germline ends. The CDR3 consists of 19 residues. The germline gives CDR1 SGHRS, CDR2 YFSETQ. CDR3 loop: CASSSSWFMDSTYNSPLHF. In DNA, the CDR3 is TGCGCCAGCAGCTCAAGCTGGTTTATGGACAGTACTTATAATTCACCCCTCCACTTT.

V is TRBV7-3 and J is TRBJ2-1; TRBD2 might be the D (5 bases). The germline V and J ends were trimmed by 5 bases and 4 bases, with 18 bases remaining between them. The CDR3 has 16 residues. Looked up from germline, CDR1 is SGHTA and CDR2 is FQGTGA. The CDR3 DNA is TGTGCCAGCAGCCCCTCGGACTCTGGCCCATACAATGAGCAGTTCTTC. It yields the protein CASSPSDSGPYNEQFF. The full variable domain, completed using reference TRBV7-3 and TRBJ2-1, is GAGVSQTPSNKVTEKGKYVELRCDPISGHTALYWYRQSLGQGPEFLIYFQGTGAADDSGLPNDRFFAVRPEGSVSTLKIQRTERGDSAVYLCASSPSDSGPYNEQFFGPGTRLTVL.

V gene TRBV2 combines with J gene TRBJ1-4, with D perhaps TRBD1 (5 bases). The CDR3 runs 14 residues. Trimming left V 5 bases short and J 3 bases short, with 10 bases between. The V gene's germline CDR1 is SNHLY and CDR2 FYNNEI. This CDR3 is CASSFQGPNEKLFF. CDR3 sequence (DNA): TGTGCCAGCAGTTTCCAGGGCCCTAATGAAAAACTGTTTTTT.

The rearrangement uses TRBV6-5 and TRBJ2-3; a weak D match, TRBD2 (6 bases). CDR1 is MNHEY and CDR2 is SVGAGI in the germline V gene. Trimming took 4 bases from V and 7 from J, leaving 15 bases between them. This CDR3 has 14 amino acids. CDR3 bases: TGTGCCAGCAGTTCACGACTAGTCCGGCATACGCAGTATTTT. It yields the protein CASSSRLVRHTQYF.

This chain connects TRBV5-1 to TRBJ2-7; 13 bases match TRBD2. Germline V gene data show CDR1 as SGHRS and CDR2 as YFSETQ. CDR3 size: 17 residues. Unmatched junction bases numbered 3, after V lost 0 bases and J lost 0 bases. The CDR3 here is CASSLGLAGGRSYEQYF. As DNA, the CDR3 is TGCGCCAGCAGCTTGGGACTAGCGGGGGGTCGCTCCTACGAGCAGTACTTC.

V gene TRBV9 combines with J gene TRBJ2-1; the match to TRBD1 covers 9 bases. The CDR3 is 18 residues long. In germline, CDR1 is SGDLS, CDR2 YYNGEE. With V trimmed by 1 base and J by 8 bases, 16 bases remained unmatched. CDR3 sequence reads: CASSVPSYGQGWMDEQFF. CDR3 nucleotide sequence: TGTGCCAGCAGCGTACCCTCATACGGACAGGGGTGGATGGATGAGCAGTTCTTC.